This record covers a single T cell receptor beta chain. Its antigen is currently unknown. Time point noted: after dendritic cell vaccination, including at tumor progression/relapse. This table comes from immunoSEQ multiplex PCR, and its TCRdb copy is limited to in-frame clones, with some not included. Counted here are about 99,000 clones, around 80% occurring once; the ten biggest clones make up 5% to 7%. The sample comes from a study of glioma-infiltrating T cells after dendritic cell vaccination. General observations from the study: Higher pretreatment TIL content predicted longer progression-free time and survival.

The sequence derives from a human donor with glioblastoma. This sample comprised blood, obtained after dendritic cell vaccination.

The CDR3, as DNA: TGTGCCACCAAACAAGAGACCCAGTACTTC. As protein: CATKQETQYF. This chain joins TRBV28 and TRBJ2-5, with no clear D. The V end was cut by 10 bases, the J end by 2 bases, with 5 bases between. The V gene's germline CDR1 is MDHEN and CDR2 SYDVKM. The CDR3 is 10 amino acids.